This T cell receptor (beta chain) was recovered during a study of cytomegalovirus exposure and HLA in healthy donors. Findings and limits, study-wide: The classifier reportedly diagnosed cytomegalovirus status with high specificity and sensitivity.

Primers included in the PCR were 60 Vbeta and 13 Jbeta primers. This table comes from immunoSEQ multiplex PCR, and its TCRdb copy is limited to in-frame clones, with some not included. The table shows fewer than 200,000 clones, with about 88% occurring only once. CDR1 is SNHLY, CDR2 FYNNEI, per germline. V was clipped by 2 bases and J by 2 bases, with 10 bases between them. CDR3 size: 15 residues. As to this clone: What it binds is unknown.

Sequences were obtained from PBMCs. The receptor was derived from a girl in the first two years of life in good health and CMV-seronegative. This chain uses TRBV2 with TRBJ2-1; tentative D call: TRBD2 (6 bases). CDR3 in amino acids: CASSERLGTYNEQFF. The DNA of the CDR3 is TGTGCCAGCAGTGAACGACTAGGAACCTACAATGAGCAGTTCTTC.